This TCR beta chain was sequenced during a study of identical twins. TCRdb analysed the 5' RACE reads with MiXCR anew, one entry per CDR3 protein. This table has 1,800,000 or so distinct CDR3 sequences, about 32% appearing once. Germline CDR1 and CDR2: ENHRY and SYGVKD. The CDR3 spans 12 residues. V lost 3 bases, J lost 11 bases, and 13 bases lay in between. Sequencing was done on a sample of cord blood. The genes are TRBV10-3 and TRBJ2-5, with D hard to call. This clonotype was obtained from a newborn girl in good health. The CDR3 reads CAISDRQGWQYF. CDR3 coding DNA: TGTGCCATCAGTGACCGACAAGGCTGGCAGTACTTC.